This TCR beta chain was profiled in a study of T cells expressing NK-cell markers. Germline CDR1 reads MNHNS; CDR2 reads SASEGT. This CDR3 has 19 residues. One entry per CDR3 protein, without DNA, is what TCRdb gives after re-calling the 5' RACE reads. Its table records 300,000 to 450,000 distinct CDR3 sequences. The sequenced material came from blood T cells: a sorted CD56 or NKG2C T cell subset, CD4+ or CD8+ T cells, or bulk PBMC T cells (not recorded which). The chain employs TRBV6-1 and TRBJ1-6; there is no DNA to check the TCRdb D call of TRBD1. The origin of this receptor is a man aged 18-75 years in good health. CDR3 protein: CASSEATGGGFGYNSPLHF.